This entry lists 26 T cell receptor beta chains sequenced from one sample in a study of T cells in Graves' hyperthyroidism and ophthalmopathy. It was RNA transcripts that yielded the amplified TCR beta CDR3 regions. The HTBI set primed first-round TCR CDR3 RT-PCR. TCRdb reprocessed the multiplex PCR reads with MiXCR, giving one entry per CDR3 protein. The table records 620,000 or so distinct CDR3 sequences, around 13% of them present only once. The source material was blood. Every receptor here comes from a woman between 45 and 65 years old with Graves' ophthalmopathy.

This clonotype was seen a handful of times. A read error may be the cause here, since a much bigger clone is one base away. The CDR3 sequence: CASRVTGNQPQHF. The CDR3, as DNA: TGTGCCAGCAGGGTGACAGGGAATCAGCCCCAGCATTTT. The genes are TRBV6-1 and TRBJ1-5; 7 nucleotides agree with TRBD1. V trimming: 6 bases; J trimming: 4 bases; junction bases outside the gene matches: 3. Germline V gives CDR1 MNHNS, CDR2 SASEGT. This CDR3 comprises 13 residues.

This clonotype was counted at least ten times. J is TRBJ1-2 and V is TRBV15; D unclear. This CDR3 region has 14 residues. Germline CDR1 LNHNV, CDR2 YYDKDF (reference sequence). V was pared by 0 bases and J by 6 bases, with 11 bases between. The CDR3 coding sequence is TGTGCCACCAGCAGAGATCAGGCAGTAGATGGCTACACCTTC. This codes for CATSRDQAVDGYTF.

This clonotype was seen at least ten times. At one boundary the junction diverges from the germline segment, which might be a read error. This sequence joins TRBV7-2 and TRBJ2-5; D may be TRBD1 (5 bases). This CDR3 comprises 13 residues. Germline loops: CDR1 SGHTA, CDR2 FQGNSA. The DNA of the CDR3 is TGTGCCAGCAGCCAATCATTGGACAAGACCGAGTACTTC. Amino acids: CASSQSLDKTEYF.

Ten or more counts support this clonotype. This rearrangement joins TRBV30 to TRBJ2-1; D unresolved. V lost 0 bases and J 6 bases, leaving 9 bases between the germline ends. The CDR3 runs to 13 residues. Germline loops: CDR1 GTSNPN, CDR2 SVGIG (reference sequence). The CDR3 here is CAWSVQPPNEQFF. The CDR3 region has the DNA TGTGCCTGGAGTGTACAACCCCCCAATGAGCAGTTCTTC.

In its sample, this clonotype was seen many times. This chain joins TRBV20-1 and TRBJ1-1; 7 positions match TRBD1. Germline CDR1 DFQATT, CDR2 SNEGSKA (reference sequence). The CDR3 sequence is 14 residues long. V dropped 6 bases and J dropped 1; count of bases not matched to a gene: 8. The CDR3 DNA reads TGCAGTGCCCCAAAAAGGACAGGGAACACTGAAGCTTTCTTT. Amino acids: CSAPKRTGNTEAFF.

Many counts were recorded for this clonotype. V and J are TRBV28 and TRBJ2-1; D gene uncertain. V was clipped by 3 bases and J by 5 bases, with 14 bases between them. There are 15 residues in the CDR3. Per the germline V gene, CDR1 is MDHEN and CDR2 is SYDVKM. The CDR3 sequence: CASSLWHDPNNEQFF. Written as DNA, the CDR3 is TGTGCCAGCAGTTTGTGGCATGACCCCAACAATGAGCAGTTCTTC.

The J gene is TRBJ1-5, the V gene TRBV2; TRBD1 matches at 10 bases. V gave up 5 bases and J gave up 6 bases; unmatched junction bases: 7. Germline V gene lookup returns CDR1 SNHLY and CDR2 FYNNEI. The CDR3 is made up of 15 amino acids. CDR3 in DNA: TGTGCCAGCAGTTCCCGGGACAGGGGTTTTCAGCCCCAGCATTTT. Encoded protein: CASSSRDRGFQPQHF.

A few counts support this clonotype. The V call is TRBV20-1, the J call TRBJ1-6; D is undetermined. The CDR3 has 13 residues. Trimming took off 4 bases at V and 10 bases at J, with 14 bases between the two ends. Germline V gene lookup returns CDR1 DFQATT and CDR2 SNEGSKA (reference sequence). CDR3 nucleotide sequence: TGCAGTGCTATCGGTGGGGTCCGATCACCCCTCCACTTT. It is translated as CSAIGGVRSPLHF.

This clonotype was counted many times. The chain has TRBV11-2 and TRBJ1-3; D is possibly TRBD1 (6 bases). The CDR3 has 14 amino acids. Germline CDR1 is SGHAT and CDR2 is FQNNGV. Trimming took 3 bases from V and 4 from J, leaving 10 bases between them. Written as DNA, the CDR3 is TGTGCCAGCAGCTTTACCGGACAGGGAAACACCATATATTTT. Amino acid sequence: CASSFTGQGNTIYF.

On this clonotype: This may arise from a read error, as a much more abundant clone is one base away. The chain couples TRBV6-2 or TRBV6-3 to TRBJ2-2; 12 nucleotides align to TRBD2. The CDR3 length is 16 residues. The germline V gene has CDR1 MNHEY and CDR2 SVGEGT. This chain's CDR3 is CASNYSLAGGAGELFF. The DNA for the CDR3 is TGTGCCAGCAATTACTCACTAGCGGGAGGAGCCGGGGAGCTGTTTTTT.

This clonotype was recorded many times. V and J are TRBV3-1 and TRBJ2-1; perhaps TRBD2 as D (10 bases). Trimming stripped 3 bases from V and 6 bases from J, with 33 bases between. Germline-derived CDR1 and CDR2 are LGHDT and YNNKEL (reference sequence). The CDR3 covers 21 residues. The CDR3: CASSHAKGTGTASGSINEQFF. CDR3 bases: TGTGCCAGCAGCCACGCGAAAGGGACAGGGACCGCTAGCGGGAGTATCAATGAGCAGTTCTTC.

This clonotype was seen ten or more times. The chain has TRBV5-1 and TRBJ2-1; TRBD2 aligns across 11 bases. The CDR3 loop spans 14 amino acids. With 6 bases clipped from V and 5 bases from J, the junction kept 4 bases outside the gene matches. Germline CDR1 reads SGHRS; CDR2 reads YFSETQ. The CDR3 here is CASTLAGGHNEQFF. The CDR3 coding sequence is TGCGCCAGCACTTTAGCGGGAGGGCACAATGAGCAGTTCTTC.

The chain recombines TRBV6-5 with TRBJ1-3, with D hard to call. CDR1 is MNHEY and CDR2 is SVGAGI in the germline V gene. V gave up 2 bases and J gave up 0 bases, with 11 bases separating them. This CDR3 has 16 residues. The CDR3 region has the DNA TGTGCCAGCAGTTACCTGACACCGAGCTCTGGAAACACCATATATTTT. Its translation: CASSYLTPSSGNTIYF.

The chain has TRBV28 and TRBJ1-5; TRBD1 matches at 9 bases. With V trimmed by 6 bases and J by 7 bases, 16 bases remained unmatched. Germline CDR1 is MDHEN and CDR2 is SYDVKM. This CDR3 spans 17 amino acids. DNA for the CDR3: TGTGCCAGCAGCCTCATTCCGGGACAGGGTTATATCCAGCCCCAGCATTTT. Translation: CASSLIPGQGYIQPQHF.

As to this clonotype: A much larger clone differs by one base, so this may be a read error. The chain links TRBV30 to TRBJ2-2; a weak D match, TRBD2 (5 bases). The germline CDR1 and CDR2 sequences are GTSNPN and SVGIG (reference sequence). This CDR3 has 13 amino acids. The CDR3 region is CAWSLANTGEMFF. Written as DNA, the CDR3 is TGTGCCTGGAGTCTGGCGAACACCGGGGAGATGTTTTTT.

This clonotype has at least ten counts. This rearrangement joins TRBV11-1 to TRBJ2-2; 10 positions match TRBD2. The CDR3 totals 18 residues. Germline-derived CDR1 and CDR2 are SGHAT and FQDESV (reference sequence). The junction had 7 bases not matched to a gene; V was cut back by 3 bases and J by 0 bases. CDR3 sequence: CASSFGLAVIANTGELFF. The CDR3, as DNA: TGTGCCAGCAGCTTTGGACTAGCGGTTATCGCGAACACCGGGGAGCTGTTTTTT.

This clonotype was detected ten times or more. The genes are TRBV29-1 and TRBJ2-5; D tentatively reads TRBD1 or TRBD2 (5 bases each). Germline CDR1 is SQVTM and CDR2 is ANQGSEA. Trimming removed 7 bases at V and 4 bases at J, with 13 bases between. CDR3 length: 12 amino acids. The CDR3 loop reads CSAPQGPETQYF. CDR3 nucleotide sequence: TGCAGCGCCCCCCAGGGACCAGAGACCCAGTACTTC.

The chain employs TRBV4-3 and TRBJ2-1; TRBD2 matches at 7 bases. The CDR3 length is 16 residues. Germline lookup yields CDR1 LGHNA and CDR2 YSLEER. With V trimmed by 0 bases and J by 4 bases, 6 bases remained unmatched. CDR3 protein: CASSQELLAQYNEQFF. For the CDR3, the DNA is TGCGCCAGCAGCCAAGAATTACTAGCGCAATACAATGAGCAGTTCTTC.

This clonotype occurred a few times. V gene TRBV20-1 combines with J gene TRBJ1-1; D possibly corresponds to TRBD1 (5 bases). V was cut by 4 bases and J by 0 bases, with 18 bases left in between. CDR3 length: 16 residues. The germline V gene encodes CDR1 DFQATT and CDR2 SNEGSKA (reference sequence). CDR3 bases: TGCAGTGCTACATTGCGGGGACTCGGACTGAACACTGAAGCTTTCTTT. It translates to CSATLRGLGLNTEAFF.

In the case of this clonotype: This sequence may be a read error, since a much larger clone differs from it by one base. The chain combines TRBV12-3 or TRBV12-4 with TRBJ2-1, with D unclear. The CDR3 has 14 amino acids. The V end was cut by 8 bases, the J end by 6 bases, with 17 bases between. CDR3 sequence: CASRLALLTNEQFF. CDR3 nucleotide sequence: TGTGCCAGCCGCCTGGCTCTATTAACCAATGAGCAGTTCTTC.

The chain carries TRBV2 and TRBJ2-6; weak D call: TRBD2 (7 bases). The length of the CDR3 is 17 residues. Trimming removed 0 bases from V and 4 bases from J, with 13 bases in between. In germline, CDR1 is SNHLY, CDR2 FYNNEI. In nucleotides, the CDR3 is TGTGCCAGCAGTGAAGCGGGGGGGGCGGCGGGGGCCAACGTCCTGACTTTC. It translates to CASSEAGGAAGANVLTF.

About this clonotype: A clone one base away is much larger, so this may be a read error. The CDR3 region is CASSYASGANVLTF. The CDR3 DNA reads TGTGCCAGCAGTTACGCCTCTGGGGCCAACGTCCTGACTTTC. The chain carries TRBV6-5 and TRBJ2-6; D unresolved. Germline assignment: CDR1 MNHEY and CDR2 SVGAGI. The CDR3 is 14 amino acids. Trimming cost V 2 bases and J 0 bases, with 2 bases left between them.

This clonotype has a handful of counts. V and J are TRBV20-1 and TRBJ2-6; D gene unclear. In germline, CDR1 is DFQATT, CDR2 SNEGSKA (reference sequence). The CDR3 extends over 18 amino acids. V gave up 0 bases and J gave up 2 bases, with 17 bases separating them. CDR3 sequence reads: CSARDIQPPTAGANVLTF. As DNA, the CDR3 is TGCAGTGCTAGAGATATCCAGCCCCCAACTGCTGGGGCCAACGTCCTGACTTTC.

A remark on this clonotype: A read error may be the cause here, since a much bigger clone is one base away. The chain uses TRBV7-2 and TRBJ2-5; the D is unclear. Trimming cost V 8 bases and J 1 base, with 14 bases left between them. The CDR3 is 14 residues long. Germline V gene lookup returns CDR1 SGHTA and CDR2 FQGNSA. In DNA, the CDR3 is TGTGCCAGCCCCCGGGTTGCCACCCAAGAGACCCAGTACTTC. Translating gives CASPRVATQETQYF.

This clonotype was observed many times. J is TRBJ2-7 and V is TRBV18, with 8 nucleotides matching TRBD1. This CDR3 spans 14 amino acids. The V gene's germline CDR1 is KGHSH and CDR2 LQKENI. V was pared by 0 bases and J by 4 bases, with 2 bases of the junction left unmatched. CDR3 nucleotides: TGTGCCAGCTCACCACCCAGGGGGCCATACGAGCAGTACTTC. It yields the protein CASSPPRGPYEQYF.

The chain couples TRBV11-2 to TRBJ2-1; the D gene is possibly TRBD1 (6 bases). Between the trimmed V and J ends, which lost 1 base and 2 bases, there was a span of 12 bases. There are 16 residues in the CDR3. Germline V gene lookup returns CDR1 SGHAT and CDR2 FQNNGV. CDR3 protein: CASSLGAGATYNEQFF. In DNA, the CDR3 is TGTGCCAGCAGCTTAGGGGCAGGGGCTACCTACAATGAGCAGTTCTTC.